Shown below are 32 T cell receptor beta chains from a single sample sequenced in a study of cytomegalovirus exposure and HLA in healthy donors. Researchers ran the PCR with 60 Vbeta and 13 Jbeta primers. Method: immunoSEQ multiplex PCR; TCRdb's copy keeps in-frame clones and lacks some. The sample consists of roughly 80,000 clones, around 60% of them appearing once. The sample consisted of PBMCs. These receptors all come from a male donor in good health and CMV-seropositive.

This chain connects TRBV7-2 to TRBJ2-3, with TRBD2 matching 12 bases. With 4 bases clipped from V and 3 bases from J, the junction kept 8 bases outside the gene matches. Germline V CDR1 and CDR2: SGHTA, FQGNSA. The CDR3 runs 17 residues. For the CDR3, the DNA is TGTGCCAGCAGCTCTCGACTAGCGGGAGTGGGGACAGATACGCAGTATTTT. Encoded protein: CASSSRLAGVGTDTQYF.

This chain uses TRBV25-1 with TRBJ2-7; 7 positions match TRBD2. The CDR3 runs to 11 residues. J gave up 6 bases and V 6 bases, and 2 bases lay outside the gene matches. Germline-derived CDR1 and CDR2 are MGHDK and SYGVNS. The CDR3 sequence: CASSGLGEQYF. In DNA, the CDR3 is TGTGCCAGCAGCGGACTAGGCGAGCAGTACTTC.

The CDR3 DNA reads as TGTGCCTGGAGGCCCGGGACAGGGAGATCAACTAATGAAAAACTGTTTTTT. Its protein is CAWRPGTGRSTNEKLFF. The gene calls are TRBV30 and TRBJ1-4, with 9 bases fitting TRBD1. The CDR3 length is 17 residues. Germline-derived CDR1 and CDR2 are GTSNPN and SVGIG (reference sequence). V gave up 3 bases and J gave up 0 bases; unmatched junction bases: 8.

V gene TRBV25-1 combines with J gene TRBJ2-1; 7 nucleotides match TRBD1. V shed 6 bases, J shed 4 bases, and the junction held 6 bases outside the gene matches. This CDR3 has 14 amino acids. Looked up from germline, CDR1 is MGHDK and CDR2 is SYGVNS. This CDR3 is CASSRGTAYNEQFF. CDR3 sequence (DNA): TGTGCCAGCAGCCGAGGGACAGCGTACAATGAGCAGTTCTTC.

V and J are TRBV18 and TRBJ2-5, with D tentatively TRBD2 (6 bases). The CDR3 spans 16 residues. The germline V gene has CDR1 KGHSH and CDR2 LQKENI. V shed 0 bases and J shed 11 bases, with 22 bases lying between them. The CDR3 nucleotides are TGTGCCAGCTCACCACCGGCCGGGACGGCTCGCGGGGAGCAGTACTTC. Translation gives CASSPPAGTARGEQYF.

The rearrangement joins TRBV14 to TRBJ2-4, with TRBD1 matching over 8 bases. Germline V gene lookup returns CDR1 SGHDN and CDR2 FVKESK. The CDR3 sequence is 17 residues long. The V segment lost 2 bases and the J segment 6 bases; nucleotides outside the gene matches: 12. The CDR3 region is CASSQYLDGRGLNIQYF. The CDR3 DNA is TGTGCCAGCAGCCAATATCTCGACGGCAGGGGGCTAAACATTCAGTACTTC. Full variable domain (remainder filled in from reference TRBV14 and TRBJ2-4): EAGVTQFPSHSVIEKGQTVTLRCDPISGHDNLYWYRRVMGKEIKFLLHFVKESKQDESGMPNNRFLAERTGGTYSTLKVQPAELEDSGVYFCASSQYLDGRGLNIQYFGAGTRLSVL.

The rearrangement links TRBV10-2 to TRBJ2-1; D gene uncertain. This CDR3 has 11 residues. Trimming cost V 7 bases and J 8 bases, with 9 bases left between them. Germline CDR1 and CDR2: WSHSY and SAAADI. CDR3 nucleotides: TGCGCCAGCATTGGAGCAGATGAGCAGTTCTTC. It is translated as CASIGADEQFF.

This clone was counted only a few times. The rearrangement joins TRBV7-9 to TRBJ2-2, with D uncertain. The CDR3 has 15 amino acids. Germline values: CDR1 SEHNR, CDR2 FQNEAQ (reference sequence). The V and J ends lost 0 bases and 5 bases respectively, with 10 bases between them. CDR3 loop: CASSLAILRTGELFF. CDR3 coding DNA: TGTGCCAGCAGCTTAGCTATTCTCAGAACCGGGGAGCTGTTTTTT.

The genes are TRBV2 and TRBJ2-5; 8 nucleotides match TRBD2. J lost 5 bases, V lost 5 bases, and 10 bases had no gene match. The CDR3 is 15 amino acids. Germline V gene data show CDR1 as SNHLY and CDR2 as FYNNEI. The CDR3 sequence: CASSSLGTRGETQYF. CDR3 bases: TGTGCCAGCAGTTCCCTCGGGACTAGGGGGGAGACCCAGTACTTC.

The J gene is TRBJ2-2, the V gene TRBV6-5; TRBD1 is a possible D gene (6 bases). Germline CDR1 and CDR2: MNHEY and SVGAGI. The CDR3 is made up of 13 amino acids. Trimming left V 2 bases short and J 5 bases short, with 6 bases between. CDR3 amino acids: CASSYRGTGELFF. Written as DNA, the CDR3 is TGTGCCAGCAGTTACAGGGGGACCGGGGAGCTGTTTTTT.

The V and J genes are TRBV5-1 and TRBJ1-6; 7 bases are a match to TRBD1. The junction had 7 bases not matched to a gene; V was cut back by 3 bases and J by 7 bases. This CDR3 is 15 amino acids long. Germline V gives CDR1 SGHRS, CDR2 YFSETQ. DNA of the CDR3: TGCGCCAGCAGCTCTGGGACAGAAACCAATTCACCCCTCCACTTT. Amino acid sequence: CASSSGTETNSPLHF. The full variable domain, completed using reference TRBV5-1 and TRBJ1-6, is KAGVTQTPRYLIKTRGQQVTLSCSPISGHRSVSWYQQTPGQGLQFLFEYFSETQRNKGNFPGRFSGRQFSNSRSEMNVSTLELGDSALYLCASSSGTETNSPLHFGNGTRLTVT.

CDR3 amino acids: CSVELGYSGGYTF. In nucleotides, the CDR3 is TGCAGCGTTGAGCTGGGTTACTCGGGAGGCTACACCTTC. The chain has TRBV29-1 and TRBJ1-2; no clear D. The V gene lost 3 bases and the J gene lost 8 bases, with 16 bases spanning the gap. Looked up from germline, CDR1 is SQVTM and CDR2 is ANQGSEA. CDR3 length equals 13 residues.

The rearrangement uses TRBV6-1 and TRBJ1-5, with TRBD1 matching over 8 bases. Germline V gene sequence: CDR1 MNHNS, CDR2 SASEGT. Trimming at V came to 4 bases and at J to 15 bases, leaving 11 bases not matched to a gene. The CDR3 is 13 amino acids. The CDR3 sequence: CASSVQERGQGHF. DNA of the CDR3: TGTGCCAGCAGTGTCCAGGAACGTGGACAGGGGCATTTT.

The rearrangement joins TRBV28 to TRBJ2-7; 8 bases are shared with TRBD2. The CDR3 is 15 residues long. V gave up 7 bases and J gave up 5 bases; unmatched junction bases: 13. The germline gives CDR1 MDHEN, CDR2 SYDVKM. The CDR3 bases are TGTGCCAGCATCCCTATCGGGGGGGGATTCCACGAGCAGTACTTC. Protein sequence: CASIPIGGGFHEQYF. The variable domain in full, with the rest retrieved from reference TRBV28 and TRBJ2-7, is DVKVTQSSRYLVKRTGEKVFLECVQDMDHENMFWYRQDPGLGLRLIYFSYDVKMKEKGDIPEGYSVSREKKERFSLILESASTNQTSMYLCASIPIGGGFHEQYFGPGTRLTVT.

The V gene is TRBV30, the J gene TRBJ1-5, with 7 bases matching TRBD1. Per germline, CDR1 GTSNPN and CDR2 SVGIG (reference sequence). With V trimmed by 0 bases and J by 0 bases, 5 bases remained unmatched. This CDR3 is built from 16 residues. In DNA, the CDR3 is TGTGCCTGGAGTGTAGGGGGCTGGGGTAGCAATCAGCCCCAGCATTTT. The encoded protein is CAWSVGGWGSNQPQHF.

This chain joins TRBV30 and TRBJ2-7, with TRBD2 matching 8 bases. The junction had 15 bases not matched to a gene; V was cut back by 2 bases and J by 12 bases. Looked up from germline, CDR1 is GTSNPN and CDR2 is SVGIG (reference sequence). The CDR3 covers 14 residues. The CDR3 region is CAWSPGLQRESRYF. As DNA, the CDR3 is TGTGCCTGGAGTCCTGGATTACAGCGGGAGAGTAGGTACTTC. The complete variable domain, with remaining parts taken from reference TRBV30 and TRBJ2-7, reads SQTIHQWPATLVQPVGSPLSLECTVEGTSNPNLYWYRQAAGRGLQLLFYSVGIGQISSEVPQNLSASRPQDRQFILSSKKLLLSDSGFYLCAWSPGLQRESRYFGPGTRLTVT.

V and J are TRBV10-3 and TRBJ2-3; 8 bases agree with TRBD2. Germline trimming cut 10 bases from V and 4 bases from J; bases unmatched to any gene: 16. CDR1 ENHRY and CDR2 SYGVKD come from the germline V gene. The CDR3 totals 16 residues. The chain's CDR3 is CATFYSGTSQPDTQYF. CDR3 nucleotides: TGTGCCACCTTTTATTCCGGGACTAGTCAGCCAGATACGCAGTATTTT.

This chain uses TRBV6-5 with TRBJ2-7; D gene ambiguous. The V and J ends lost 0 bases and 3 bases respectively, with 12 bases between them. Germline CDR1 and CDR2: MNHEY and SVGAGI. This CDR3 spans 15 amino acids. The CDR3 is CASSYSAGLSYEQYF. In DNA form, the CDR3 reads TGTGCCAGCAGTTACTCGGCCGGGTTAAGCTACGAGCAGTACTTC.

Comment on this clone: The junction departs from the called germline gene at one end, perhaps through a read error. This chain joins TRBV15 and TRBJ1-3; perhaps TRBD1 as D (5 bases). The CDR3 is 12 residues long. Looked up from germline, CDR1 is LNHNV and CDR2 is YYDKDF (reference sequence). The CDR3 here is CVTRAISDTIYF. CDR3 in DNA: TGTGTCACCAGGGCGATCAGCGACACCATATATTTT.

The V gene is TRBV19, the J gene TRBJ2-7; TRBD2 matches 11 bases. Trimming cost V 9 bases and J 2 bases; bases outside gene matches: 18. Germline V gene lookup returns CDR1 LNHDA and CDR2 SQIVND (reference sequence). CDR3 length: 18 amino acids. CDR3 residues: CARRTSGSGAFNPYEQYF. The CDR3 region has the DNA TGTGCCAGGAGGACTAGCGGGTCCGGGGCCTTTAATCCCTACGAGCAGTACTTC.

This clone has more than one count but fewer than ten. This sequence joins TRBV27 and TRBJ2-7, with 9 bases aligning to TRBD1. The CDR3 totals 15 residues. Looked up from germline, CDR1 is MNHEY and CDR2 is SMNVEV (reference sequence). V was clipped by 6 bases and J by 0 bases; unmatched bases: 6. The CDR3 region is CASRWGQGSSYEQYF. For the CDR3, the DNA is TGTGCCAGCAGGTGGGGACAGGGAAGCTCCTACGAGCAGTACTTC.

This clone was counted between two and nine times. The chain combines TRBV10-3 with TRBJ1-2, with 9 bases that match TRBD1. Germline CDR1 is ENHRY and CDR2 is SYGVKD. This CDR3 spans 16 amino acids. The V segment lost 4 bases and the J segment 3 bases; nucleotides outside the gene matches: 9. CDR3 nucleotide sequence: TGTGCCATCAGTGGGGGTCAAAGGACAGGGGACTATGGCTACACCTTC. Its protein is CAISGGQRTGDYGYTF.

The chain joins TRBV4-2 to TRBJ2-7; 7 positions match TRBD2. V was pared by 0 bases and J by 3 bases, with 17 bases of the junction left unmatched. Per the germline V gene, CDR1 is LGHNA and CDR2 is YNFKEQ. The length of the CDR3 is 19 residues. CDR3 sequence: CASSQEGGKRAQVLYEQYF. The CDR3, as DNA: TGTGCCAGCAGCCAAGAGGGGGGGAAACGGGCTCAGGTCCTCTACGAGCAGTACTTC.

The V gene is TRBV27, the J gene TRBJ2-2; weak D call: TRBD2 (7 bases). Germline lookup yields CDR1 MNHEY and CDR2 SMNVEV (reference sequence). V was pared by 6 bases and J by 4 bases, with 18 bases between. This CDR3 is 16 amino acids long. The CDR3 spells CASSQPGGGGTGELFF. CDR3 nucleotides: TGTGCCAGCAGCCAACCGGGGGGAGGGGGCACCGGGGAGCTGTTTTTT.

This chain links TRBV6-5 with TRBJ2-5; a possible D gene is TRBD2 (5 bases). The CDR3 spans 15 residues. Trimming pared 4 bases from V and 7 bases from J, leaving 19 bases between. The germline CDR1 and CDR2 sequences are MNHEY and SVGAGI. DNA for the CDR3: TGTGCCAGCAGTTCCCCGGCCGGGAAGCCCGGGACCCAGTACTTC. It yields the protein CASSSPAGKPGTQYF.

This sequence joins TRBV30 and TRBJ2-1; D may be TRBD1 (5 bases). This CDR3 is built from 16 residues. V was cut by 0 bases and J by 0 bases, with 12 bases left in between. Germline assignment: CDR1 GTSNPN and CDR2 SVGIG (reference sequence). DNA for the CDR3: TGTGCCTGGAGTGTACCGGCAGGGCTCTCCTACAATGAGCAGTTCTTC. Protein product: CAWSVPAGLSYNEQFF.

This clone appeared a few times. The chain links TRBV6-5 to TRBJ2-3; the match to TRBD1 covers 7 bases. V gave up 4 bases and J gave up 5 bases; unmatched junction bases: 12. Germline V lookup: CDR1 MNHEY, CDR2 SVGAGI. The CDR3 runs 16 residues. The CDR3 spells CASSSTARGLIDTQYF. In nucleotides, the CDR3 is TGTGCCAGCAGTTCGACGGCGAGGGGGCTAATAGATACGCAGTATTTT.

This clone was found many times. The chain has TRBV6-5 and TRBJ1-1, with TRBD1 matching over 10 bases. Germline values: CDR1 MNHEY, CDR2 SVGAGI. V was pared by 7 bases and J by 8 bases, with 7 bases of the junction left unmatched. The CDR3 has 13 amino acids. CDR3 protein: CASTPWGQGEAFF. CDR3 in DNA: TGTGCCAGCACTCCGTGGGGACAGGGGGAAGCTTTCTTT.

This chain links TRBV9 with TRBJ2-2; no clear D gene. The CDR3 is 17 amino acids. CDR1 is SGDLS and CDR2 is YYNGEE in the germline V gene. Trimming cost V 0 bases and J 5 bases, with 17 bases left between them. CDR3 nucleotides: TGTGCCAGCAGCGTAGTGACCGTAACAGCTACTACCGGGGAGCTGTTTTTT. This translates into CASSVVTVTATTGELFF.

The sample holds a few counts of this clone. The V call is TRBV4-2, the J call TRBJ2-1; no definite D call. This CDR3 region has 15 residues. CDR1 is LGHNA, CDR2 YNFKEQ, per germline. V was cut by 2 bases and J by 8 bases, with 16 bases left in between. The CDR3 loop reads CASSQTTDVNDEQFF. Written as DNA, the CDR3 is TGTGCCAGCAGCCAAACTACCGACGTAAATGATGAGCAGTTCTTC.

The chain has TRBV11-2 and TRBJ2-7, with 13 nucleotides matching TRBD2. There are 13 residues in the CDR3. CDR1 is SGHAT, CDR2 FQNNGV, per germline. After removal of 7 bases from V and 9 bases from J, the junction contained 6 bases not matched to a gene. The CDR3: CASTWTSGRGQYF. The CDR3 DNA is TGTGCCAGCACCTGGACTAGCGGGAGAGGGCAGTACTTC.

This chain links TRBV5-4 with TRBJ2-4; D is perhaps TRBD1 (5 bases). V was shortened by 0 bases and J by 1 base, with 8 bases between the two germline ends. CDR3 length equals 15 residues. Germline V CDR1 and CDR2: SGHNT, YYREEE (reference sequence). This chain's CDR3 is CASSLDRMAKNIQYF. DNA for the CDR3: TGTGCCAGCAGCTTGGACAGGATGGCCAAAAACATTCAGTACTTC.